A selection of T cell receptor beta chains follows, all from one sample in a study of blood T cell repertoires in COVID-19. Clones were sequenced by immunoSEQ multiplex PCR, and TCRdb holds only the in-frame ones, with some missing. The table has just under 300,000 clones, 85% to 90% seen once. The sequencing input was peripheral blood. These receptors all stem from a man aged 70-80 years with acute or convalescent COVID-19. The CDR3 runs from the conserved cysteine through the conserved F or W. Each record gives: V gene, D gene, J gene, clone size, CDR3 DNA, CDR3 protein. D genes are given only for firm matches. Size is stated for part of the rows, as once, few or many counts, or as a class when the clone is expanded.

V: TRBV28; D: TRBD1; J: TRBJ1-2; size: NA; DNA: TGTGCCAGCCTCACCGGGGACAGGAGCTATGGCTACACCTTC; CDR3: CASLTGDRSYGYTF
V: TRBV9; D: NA; J: TRBJ1-1; size: NA; DNA: TGTGCCAGCAGCCGGGGAGGGGGGCATCTTAACACTGAAGCTTTCTTT; CDR3: CASSRGGGHLNTEAFF
V: TRBV18; D: NA; J: TRBJ2-3; size: NA; DNA: TGTGCCAGCTCACCTACACAGGGCTCCGCAGATACGCAGTATTTT; CDR3: CASSPTQGSADTQYF
V: TRBV2; D: NA; J: TRBJ2-6; size: NA; DNA: TGTGCCAGCAGTGATCCCTCTTCTGGGGCCAACGTCCTGACTTTC; CDR3: CASSDPSSGANVLTF
V: TRBV3-1/TRBV3-2; D: NA; J: TRBJ2-4; size: NA; DNA: TGTGCCAGCAGCCGTATACTCACCCGGGACTCCAAAAACATTCAGTACTTC; CDR3: CASSRILTRDSKNIQYF
V: TRBV18; D: TRBD2; J: TRBJ2-7; size: NA; DNA: TGTGCCAGCTCACCGGGACTAGCGGGGGGGTCGACCTACGAGCAGTACTTC; CDR3: CASSPGLAGGSTYEQYF
V: TRBV14; D: NA; J: TRBJ2-7; size: NA; DNA: TGTGCCAGCAGCCAAGAGGCAGGGAAGGGCTCCTACGAGCAGTACTTC; CDR3: CASSQEAGKGSYEQYF
V: TRBV5-4; D: TRBD1; J: TRBJ1-2; size: few; DNA: TGTGCCAGCAGCTTGGAAAGGGACAGCTTCCGGACCTTC; CDR3: CASSLERDSFRTF
V: TRBV3-1/TRBV3-2; D: NA; J: TRBJ1-1; size: NA; DNA: TGTGCCAGCAGCCCGGGACTCCCGTCGGAAGCTTTCTTT; CDR3: CASSPGLPSEAFF
V: TRBV14; D: NA; J: TRBJ2-5; size: NA; DNA: TGTGCCAGCAGCCAGGACCTCCGGGGTAGAGAGACCCAGTACTTC; CDR3: CASSQDLRGRETQYF
V: TRBV5-4; D: NA; J: TRBJ1-5; size: NA; DNA: TGTGCCAGCAGCTTTGGGGGCGATCAGCCCCAGCATTTT; CDR3: CASSFGGDQPQHF
V: TRBV24-1; D: TRBD1; J: TRBJ2-5; size: NA; DNA: TGTGCCACCAGTGGAGGCAGGGGGGAGACCCAGTACTTC; CDR3: CATSGGRGETQYF
V: TRBV2; D: NA; J: TRBJ2-1; size: NA; DNA: TGTGCCAGCTACAGGACGACACGCCAAAGTGAGCAGTTCTTC; CDR3: CASYRTTRQSEQFF
V: TRBV3-1/TRBV3-2; D: TRBD2; J: TRBJ2-1; size: many; DNA: TGTGCCAGCAGCCCGACTAGCGGACCCAGGGAGCAGTTCTTC; CDR3: CASSPTSGPREQFF
V: TRBV30; D: NA; J: TRBJ1-4; size: once; DNA: TGTGCCTGGAGTACGGGGACATTAGAAAAACTGTTTTTT; CDR3: CAWSTGTLEKLFF
V: TRBV5-4; D: TRBD1; J: TRBJ1-2; size: NA; DNA: TGTGCCAGCAGCTTCACGGGCACAGGGGGCATCGGCTACACCTTC; CDR3: CASSFTGTGGIGYTF
V: TRBV3-1/TRBV3-2; D: NA; J: TRBJ1-2; size: few; DNA: TGTGCCAGCAGCCCCCAGGTCTCCGCTAACTATGGCTACACCTTC; CDR3: CASSPQVSANYGYTF
V: TRBV5-4; D: TRBD2; J: TRBJ2-1; size: NA; DNA: TGTGCCAGCAGTGAAAGACTAGCGGGGGGCCTAATCTACAATGAGCAGTTCTTC; CDR3: CASSERLAGGLIYNEQFF
V: TRBV25-1; D: NA; J: TRBJ2-7; size: once; DNA: TGTGCCAGCAGTGAAACGGCTAGGGGCGAGCAGTACTTC; CDR3: CASSETARGEQYF
V: TRBV12-3/TRBV12-4; D: NA; J: TRBJ2-7; size: NA; DNA: TGTGCCAGCAGTCCCAGCTCCTACGAGCAGTACTTC; CDR3: CASSPSSYEQYF
V: TRBV3-1/TRBV3-2; D: NA; J: TRBJ1-6; size: NA; DNA: TGTGCCAGCAGCCAATCAGGGACCTATAATTCACCCCTCCACTTT; CDR3: CASSQSGTYNSPLHF
V: TRBV28; D: TRBD2; J: TRBJ2-7; size: NA; DNA: TGTGCCAGCAGCAGGACTAGCGGGGGCAGCGAGCAGTACTTC; CDR3: CASSRTSGGSEQYF
V: TRBV5-1; D: TRBD1; J: TRBJ1-1; size: NA; DNA: TGCGCCAGCAGCACGGGACAGGGAGCGGCTGAAGCTTTCTTT; CDR3: CASSTGQGAAEAFF
V: TRBV5-5; D: NA; J: TRBJ2-1; size: NA; DNA: TGTGCCAGCAGCTTGGCGGGGAGTTCGTACAATGAGCAGTTCTTC; CDR3: CASSLAGSSYNEQFF
V: TRBV7-2; D: NA; J: TRBJ1-2; size: NA; DNA: TGTGCCAGCAGCTTAGCGAGGGCCGGCCCATTAGCTAACTATGGCTACACCTTC; CDR3: CASSLARAGPLANYGYTF
V: TRBV30; D: NA; J: TRBJ1-6; size: NA; DNA: TGTGCCTGGAGTGTGCAGGGTCAATCACCCCTCCACTTT; CDR3: CAWSVQGQSPLHF
V: TRBV6-2/TRBV6-3; D: TRBD1; J: TRBJ1-1; size: NA; DNA: TGTGCCAGCAGTTGGGGCAGGGGGCGGTCTGAAGCTTTCTTT; CDR3: CASSWGRGRSEAFF
V: TRBV20-1; D: TRBD1; J: TRBJ2-7; size: NA; DNA: TGCAGTGCTAGTAACAGGGGTCCCTCCTACGAGCAGTACTTC; CDR3: CSASNRGPSYEQYF
V: TRBV7-9; D: NA; J: TRBJ2-1; size: once; DNA: TGTGCCAGCAGCTTAGGTGGGGCATTGGGCAATGAGCAGTTCTTC; CDR3: CASSLGGALGNEQFF
V: TRBV6-1; D: NA; J: TRBJ2-7; size: NA; DNA: TGTGCCAGCAGTGAAGATTTTAGGCAGTACTTC; CDR3: CASSEDFRQYF
V: TRBV28; D: TRBD1; J: TRBJ1-1; size: NA; DNA: TGTGCCAGCAGAAGACAGGGGAACCCTGAAGCTTTCTTT; CDR3: CASRRQGNPEAFF
V: TRBV19; D: TRBD2; J: TRBJ2-1; size: NA; DNA: TGTGCCAGTAGTCGAGTCTCTAGCGGGAGAAAAAATGAGCAGTTCTTC; CDR3: CASSRVSSGRKNEQFF
V: TRBV15; D: NA; J: TRBJ2-7; size: NA; DNA: TGTGCCACCAGCAGAGAGGTTATGGGGCTTTACGAGCAGTACTTC; CDR3: CATSREVMGLYEQYF
V: TRBV9; D: TRBD2; J: TRBJ2-7; size: once; DNA: TGTGCCAGCAGTCCTAGCGGGAGGGCCCCCTACGAGCAGTACTTC; CDR3: CASSPSGRAPYEQYF
V: TRBV5-1; D: TRBD2; J: TRBJ2-5; size: NA; DNA: TGCGCCAGCAGCTTGCGCGAGCGGGGGCAGGGGGAGACCCAGTACTTC; CDR3: CASSLRERGQGETQYF
V: TRBV2; D: TRBD1; J: TRBJ2-7; size: NA; DNA: TGTGCCAGCAGGAGGGTACAGGGGAACTACGAGCAGTACTTC; CDR3: CASRRVQGNYEQYF
V: TRBV5-1; D: NA; J: TRBJ2-7; size: once; DNA: TGCGCCAGCAGCCCCGGTAGTTCCTACGAGCAGTACTTC; CDR3: CASSPGSSYEQYF
V: TRBV9; D: TRBD1; J: TRBJ2-5; size: NA; DNA: TGTGCCAGCAGCGGACAGGGTGGGACCCAGTACTTC; CDR3: CASSGQGGTQYF
V: TRBV18; D: NA; J: TRBJ1-2; size: once; DNA: TGTGCCAGCACTCTAGGAGGGTCCTTCTATGGCTACACCTTC; CDR3: CASTLGGSFYGYTF
V: TRBV28; D: NA; J: TRBJ2-3; size: once; DNA: TGTGCCAGCACCACCGCGGGATTTAGCACAGATACGCAGTATTTT; CDR3: CASTTAGFSTDTQYF
V: TRBV5-4; D: NA; J: TRBJ1-2; size: NA; DNA: TGTGCCAGCAGCTTGGGACAGGAATTCAACTATGGCTACACCTTC; CDR3: CASSLGQEFNYGYTF
V: TRBV28; D: NA; J: TRBJ1-4; size: NA; DNA: TGTGCCAGCAGTATACAGGGTGCAACTAATGAAAAACTGTTTTTT; CDR3: CASSIQGATNEKLFF
V: TRBV12-3/TRBV12-4; D: NA; J: TRBJ2-5; size: NA; DNA: TGTGCCAGCAGTTTTTCGCAAGAGACCCAGTACTTC; CDR3: CASSFSQETQYF
V: TRBV19; D: NA; J: TRBJ1-5; size: NA; DNA: TGTGCCAGTAGTACCACGGGGGGCGGGAGCAATCAGCCCCAGCATTTT; CDR3: CASSTTGGGSNQPQHF
V: TRBV3-1/TRBV3-2; D: NA; J: TRBJ1-1; size: NA; DNA: TGTGCCAGCAGCCAAGATATGGGCGCAAGCGAAGCTTTCTTT; CDR3: CASSQDMGASEAFF
V: TRBV18; D: NA; J: TRBJ1-4; size: once; DNA: TGTGCCAGCTCACCACAGGGACTCATTAATGAAAAACTGTTTTTT; CDR3: CASSPQGLINEKLFF
V: TRBV24-1; D: TRBD1; J: TRBJ2-1; size: NA; DNA: TGTGCCACCAGTGACTCGGGACAGGGGAACTACAATGAGCAGTTCTTC; CDR3: CATSDSGQGNYNEQFF
V: TRBV4-3; D: TRBD1; J: TRBJ1-5; size: NA; DNA: TGCGCCAGCAGCCAAGACGTGAACAGGGGGCGGAATCAGCCCCAGCATTTT; CDR3: CASSQDVNRGRNQPQHF
V: TRBV6-2/TRBV6-3; D: TRBD1; J: TRBJ2-7; size: NA; DNA: TGTGCCAGCAGTTACGTGGACAGGGGTAGAAACGAGCAGTACTTC; CDR3: CASSYVDRGRNEQYF